This is a list of T cell receptor beta chains from one sample in a study. TCRdb redid the calling of the reads with MiXCR, one entry per CDR3 protein. The top ten clones hold about a sixth of a sample with about 1,400 distinct CDR3 sequences, approximately 21% of them seen once. The sample taken for sequencing was CD8+ T cells (not recorded whether cultured). The origin of the receptors is a female donor. Each CDR3 is given with its conserved first and last residue. Fields, in order: clone size, CDR3 length, D gene, J gene, V gene, CDR3 DNA, CDR3 protein. D genes are given only for firm matches. Only part of the rows carry a size: once, few, many, or a class if the clone is expanded.

>medium-sized|13|NA|TRBJ2-1|TRBV7-9
TGTGCCAGCAGCCCCCGGACTTTCAATGAGCAGTTCTTC
CASSPRTFNEQFF
>NA|17|TRBD2|TRBJ2-5|TRBV3-1
TGTGCCAGCAGCCACCGGGCGAGTAGCGGGTACCAAGAGACACAGTACTTC
CASSHRASSGYQETQYF
>few|14|NA|TRBJ2-1|TRBV7-6
TGTGCCAGCAGCTTAGCGGGGGGAATCAATGAGCAGTTCTTC
CASSLAGGINEQFF
>NA|15|NA|TRBJ2-1|TRBV24-1
TGTGCCACCAGTGATTTTGGGGACGGCGGGTATGAGCAGTTCTTC
CATSDFGDGGYEQFF
>medium-sized|12|NA|TRBJ1-5|TRBV20-1
TGCAGTGCAAACCTGGGGAATCAGCCCCAGCATTTT
CSANLGNQPQHF
>few|13|NA|TRBJ1-3|TRBV20-1
TGCAGTGCCCGCCAGGGTAGTGGAAACACCATATATTTT
CSARQGSGNTIYF
>medium-sized|15|NA|TRBJ2-7|TRBV20-1
TGCAGTGCTAGAGATCCGCGGCGGAAAGCCCACGAGCAGTACTTC
CSARDPRRKAHEQYF
>medium-sized|15|TRBD2|TRBJ2-4|TRBV4-2
TGTGCCAGCAGCCCCCAGGGACTAGCTTCTAACATTCAGTACTTC
CASSPQGLASNIQYF
>medium-sized|15|TRBD1|TRBJ2-5|TRBV28
TGTGCCAGCAGTACCCGGGACAGCCTGCTTGAGACCCAGTACTTC
CASSTRDSLLETQYF
>large|17|TRBD1|TRBJ2-7|TRBV6-1
TGTGCCAGCAACCACCGGGACAGGGGGCGGGGGGCCGACGAGCAGTACTTC
CASNHRDRGRGADEQYF
>medium-sized|15|NA|TRBJ2-5|TRBV25-1
TGTGCCAGCAGAGACGGAGGACAGATCAACGAGACCCAGTACTTC
CASRDGGQINETQYF
>NA|11|NA|TRBJ1-1|TRBV27
TGTGCCAGTTTCGGAGGGAATGAAGCTTTCTTT
CASFGGNEAFF
>medium-sized|12|TRBD1|TRBJ1-2|TRBV2
TGTGCCAGCAAGGGGGCATTGGAAGGCTACACCTTC
CASKGALEGYTF
>large|15|TRBD1|TRBJ1-2|TRBV28
TGTGCCAGCAGTTTACGCGGGGGGACAGGGGATGGCTACACCTTC
CASSLRGGTGDGYTF
>NA|15|NA|TRBJ1-6|TRBV28
TGCGCCGGCAGTTTTGTGGGGCCAACCAATTCACCCCTCCACTTT
CAGSFVGPTNSPLHF
>once|16|NA|TRBJ1-3|TRBV2
TGTGCCAGCAGTGAATTGGGTACAGTTCTTGGAAACACCATATATTTT
CASSELGTVLGNTIYF
>NA|15|TRBD1|TRBJ2-3|TRBV12-3/TRBV12-4
TGTGCCAGTTTAGGGACAGGGGGCGTCACAGATACGCAGTATTTT
CASLGTGGVTDTQYF
>NA|13|TRBD2|TRBJ2-5|TRBV11-2
TGTGCCAGCAGCCAGGGACTAGCGGAGACCCAGTACTTC
CASSQGLAETQYF
>large|16|TRBD1|TRBJ1-4|TRBV20-1
TGCAGTGCCGAAAGGACAGGGGGCGGGACTAATGAAAAACTGTTTTTT
CSAERTGGGTNEKLFF
>once|16|NA|TRBJ2-1|TRBV9
TGTGCCAGCAGCGTAAGTCTCGCTGTTTGCTACAATGAGAAGTTCTTC
CASSVSLAVCYNEKFF
>large|16|TRBD2|TRBJ2-1|TRBV7-3
TGTGCCAGCAGCTTGTCCGGGACTAGCGGGAACAATGAGCAGTTCTTC
CASSLSGTSGNNEQFF
>medium-sized|18|TRBD1|TRBJ2-1|TRBV9
TGTGCCAGCAGCGTAGGTCGAACCGGACAGGGATGGGGCAATGAGCAGTTCTTC
CASSVGRTGQGWGNEQFF
>medium-sized|12|NA|TRBJ2-7|TRBV24-1
TGTGCCACCAGTGAAGCCCTCTACGAGCAGTACTTC
CATSEALYEQYF
>large|15|NA|TRBJ1-1|TRBV20-1
TGCAGTGCTAGAGATTTAGGGGGTTTGAACACTGAAGCTTTCTTT
CSARDLGGLNTEAFF
>medium-sized|15|TRBD2|TRBJ2-1|TRBV6-6
TGTGCCAGCAGTTTGGGCGGGAGGGCCGTGGATGAGCAGTTCTTC
CASSLGGRAVDEQFF
>NA|15|NA|TRBJ2-7|TRBV2
TGTGCCAGCATGGGGCGGCTAGTGGGGATTTACGAGCAGTACTTC
CASMGRLVGIYEQYF
>medium-sized|17|TRBD2|TRBJ2-2|TRBV11-2
TGTGCCAGCAGCTTTAGGGCCACTAGCGAGAACACCGGGGAGCTGTTTTTT
CASSFRATSENTGELFF
>NA|15|NA|TRBJ2-5|TRBV20-1
TGCAGTGCTAGATGGCCGTCAGGGGAGTTGGAGACCCAGTACTTC
CSARWPSGELETQYF
>large|13|NA|TRBJ2-1|TRBV9
TGTGCCAGCAGCACCCGGAACTACAATGAGCAGTTCTTC
CASSTRNYNEQFF
>medium-sized|14|NA|TRBJ1-6|TRBV27
TGTGCCAGCAGTACAACAGGGACCAATTCACCCCTCCACTTT
CASSTTGTNSPLHF
>medium-sized|16|NA|TRBJ2-3|TRBV3-1
TGTGCCAGCAGCCTGGGCTGGGCGGGAAAAACAGATACGCAGTATTTT
CASSLGWAGKTDTQYF
>medium-sized|17|TRBD2|TRBJ2-3|TRBV7-9
TGTGCCAGCAGCAACCGGACTAGCGGGGCTAGCACAGATACGCAGTATTTT
CASSNRTSGASTDTQYF
>large|18|NA|TRBJ1-2|TRBV11-2
TGTGCCAGCAGCCCCGGTTGGACAAACGGAGCGGCTAACTATGGCTACACCTTC
CASSPGWTNGAANYGYTF
>NA|13|NA|TRBJ1-4|TRBV7-6
TGTGCCAGCAGCTTAGGGGACCGACGGGCGCTGTTTTTT
CASSLGDRRALFF
>few|13|NA|TRBJ1-5|TRBV3-1
TGTGCCAGCAGCCAAGAGGGTTATCAGCCCCAGCATTTT
CASSQEGYQPQHF
>large|16|NA|TRBJ2-1|TRBV20-1
TGCAGTGCTAGAGTCATCGACTACCTTCGAGGCAATGAGCAGTTCTTC
CSARVIDYLRGNEQFF
>few|16|NA|TRBJ2-1|TRBV3-1
TGTGCCAGCAGCCAAGATGGGACCAACCCCCACAATGAGCAGTTCTTC
CASSQDGTNPHNEQFF
>few|11|NA|TRBJ1-4|TRBV29-1
TGCAGCGTTCTGTCGATGGGGAAACTGTTTTTT
CSVLSMGKLFF
>medium-sized|15|NA|TRBJ2-3|TRBV6-5
TGTGCCAGCAGTCCCTCCCCTCCGGCCACAGATACGCAGTATTTT
CASSPSPPATDTQYF
>few|14|NA|TRBJ2-7|TRBV3-1
TGTGCCAGCAGCGAGACAGAGGGCTTCTACGAGCAGTACTTC
CASSETEGFYEQYF
>medium-sized|16|TRBD1|TRBJ2-5|TRBV28
TGTGCCAGCAGTACTCCCGCGACAGGGCAACTAGAGACCCAGTACTTC
CASSTPATGQLETQYF
>large|14|TRBD1|TRBJ2-7|TRBV20-1
TGCAGTGCTACAACCGGGACAGGGGGCTACGAGCAGTACTTC
CSATTGTGGYEQYF
>NA|16|TRBD2|TRBJ2-1|TRBV20-1
TGCAGTGCGGAGCGTACCGGGACTAGCGGGAGCAATGAGCAGTTCTTC
CSAERTGTSGSNEQFF
>few|16|NA|TRBJ1-5|TRBV6-5
TGTGCCAGCAGTTGCGACAGGCCATCATTCAATCAGCCCCAGCATTTT
CASSCDRPSFNQPQHF
>few|15|NA|TRBJ2-1|TRBV19
TGTGCCAGTAGTACCACTAGAAGCACCCTCAATGAGCAGTTCTTC
CASSTTRSTLNEQFF
>few|16|TRBD1|TRBJ2-1|TRBV7-3
TGTGCCAGCAGCTTGGATACAGGGGGCCGGCTCAATGAGCAGTTCTTC
CASSLDTGGRLNEQFF
>medium-sized|14|NA|TRBJ1-2|TRBV20-1
TGCAGTGCTAGAGCATCCCCGCATACTTATGGCTACACCTTC
CSARASPHTYGYTF
>NA|17|TRBD2|TRBJ2-5|TRBV3-1
TGCGCCAGCGGCCACCGGACGAGTAGCGGGTACCAAGAGACCCAGTACTTC
CASGHRTSSGYQETQYF